Below are 9 T cell receptor beta chains sequenced from a single sample in a study of T cell responses to AZD1222 COVID-19 vaccine. Sequencing used immunoSEQ multiplex PCR; TCRdb keeps in-frame clones, though not all of them. The sample carries roughly 150,000 clones, about 89% recorded once. The specimen was peripheral blood, collected 28 days after the second AZD1222 dose. Receptor source: an adult who received the AZD1222 COVID-19 vaccine.

V is TRBV6-2 or TRBV6-3 and J is TRBJ2-2, with 8 nucleotides matching TRBD2. The CDR3 has 16 amino acids. The trim removed 4 bases at V and 5 bases at J, leaving 9 bases unmatched. The germline gives CDR1 MNHEY, CDR2 SVGEGT. Written as DNA, the CDR3 is TGTGCCAGCAGTTTTGCAGCGGGAGTTAGGACCGGGGAGCTGTTTTTT. Protein sequence: CASSFAAGVRTGELFF.

V and J are TRBV10-2 and TRBJ2-2; 7 bases agree with TRBD1. This CDR3 spans 13 amino acids. The junction had 3 bases not matched to a gene; V was cut back by 7 bases and J by 4 bases. The germline V gene encodes CDR1 WSHSY and CDR2 SAAADI. The CDR3 loop reads CASTTGATGELFF. The CDR3 DNA sequence: TGCGCCAGCACCACAGGGGCCACCGGGGAGCTGTTTTTT.

The chain carries TRBV28 and TRBJ2-2; 10 positions match TRBD2. The length of the CDR3 is 17 residues. With V trimmed by 2 bases and J by 3 bases, 6 bases remained unmatched. Germline V lookup: CDR1 MDHEN, CDR2 SYDVKM. CDR3 sequence reads: CASSLALAGKYTGELFF. Written as DNA, the CDR3 is TGTGCCAGCAGTTTAGCACTAGCGGGGAAATACACCGGGGAGCTGTTTTTT.

J is TRBJ2-7 and V is TRBV3-1 (or the pseudogene TRBV3-2); TRBD1 matches 9 bases. The CDR3 is made up of 17 amino acids. Trimming took 1 base from V and 6 from J; bases not matched to a gene: 13. The germline V gene has CDR1 LGHDT and CDR2 YNNKEL (reference sequence). The CDR3 reads CASSQVFRGTGLSEQYF. For the CDR3, the DNA is TGTGCCAGCAGCCAAGTATTTAGGGGGACAGGGTTATCCGAGCAGTACTTC.

The gene calls are TRBV27 and TRBJ2-1; 10 bases fit TRBD2. CDR3 length equals 19 residues. Germline V CDR1 and CDR2: MNHEY, SMNVEV (reference sequence). After removal of 4 bases from V and 0 bases from J, the junction contained 12 bases not matched to a gene. CDR3 coding DNA: TGTGCCAGCAGTTATGCTAGCGGGAGTATCGAAAGCTCCTACAATGAGCAGTTCTTC. Translated, it gives CASSYASGSIESSYNEQFF.

The rearrangement uses TRBV9 and TRBJ1-1; D gene uncertain. Deletions cut 6 bases from V and 4 bases from J, with 4 bases between. CDR1 is SGDLS, CDR2 YYNGEE, per germline. This CDR3 is 10 amino acids long. In nucleotides, the CDR3 is TGTGCCAGCAAGCCCACTGAAGCTTTCTTT. Protein: CASKPTEAFF.

This rearrangement joins TRBV14 to TRBJ2-1; a weak D match, TRBD1 (5 bases). The ends were cut back, 2 bases at V and 2 bases at J, with 10 bases in the middle. The CDR3 is made up of 15 amino acids. Germline CDR1 and CDR2: SGHDN and FVKESK. CDR3 DNA sequence: TGTGCCAGCAGCCAATTGCAGGGCCCCTACAATGAGCAGTTCTTC. Its protein is CASSQLQGPYNEQFF.

This clone turned up a few times. This rearrangement joins TRBV27 to TRBJ1-6; D call uncertain. Per germline, CDR1 MNHEY and CDR2 SMNVEV (reference sequence). CDR3 size: 13 residues. Trimming removed 7 bases at V and 7 bases at J, with 11 bases between. The CDR3 protein is CASKVRRNSPLHF. The CDR3 nucleotides read TGTGCCAGCAAAGTCCGACGGAATTCACCCCTCCACTTT.

The chain uses TRBV3-1 (or the pseudogene TRBV3-2) and TRBJ2-1; tentatively, D is TRBD2 (6 bases). V was trimmed by 5 bases and J by 4 bases, leaving 9 bases between them. This CDR3 comprises 13 residues. Germline V gene sequence: CDR1 LGHDT, CDR2 YNNKEL (reference sequence). The CDR3 loop is CASSERAYNEQFF. The CDR3, as DNA: TGTGCCAGCAGCGAGCGGGCTTACAATGAGCAGTTCTTC.